The 9 T cell receptor beta chains reported below all come from one sample, sequenced in a study of shared clonotypes between healthy human individuals. Method: immunoSEQ multiplex PCR; TCRdb's copy keeps in-frame clones and lacks some. Seen here are some 2,500,000 clones, 93% observed once, and the top ten hold 0.36%. What was sequenced was naive CD4+ T cells from PBMCs. The subset here: CD45RA+ positively selected. The receptors come from a man between 18 and 29 years old in good health. Some clones in this sample may be carry-over from other donors' samples.

V is TRBV7-9 and J is TRBJ2-3, with D possibly being TRBD1 (6 bases). This CDR3 has 15 residues. Germline V lookup: CDR1 SEHNR, CDR2 FQNEAQ (reference sequence). The V end lost 1 base, the J end lost 4 bases, and 12 bases lay between the germline ends. The CDR3: CASSLVQGKSDTQYF. The CDR3 DNA follows: TGTGCCAGCAGCTTAGTACAGGGTAAATCAGATACGCAGTATTTT.

The rearrangement links TRBV5-4 to TRBJ2-1; 12 bases agree with TRBD2. Germline V gene data show CDR1 as SGHNT and CDR2 as YYREEE (reference sequence). This CDR3 comprises 13 residues. The trim removed 4 bases at V and 11 bases at J, leaving 4 bases unmatched. The CDR3 DNA reads TGTGCCAGCAGCGGGGGACTAGCGGGCCAGCAGTTCTTC. Amino acid sequence: CASSGGLAGQQFF. The variable domain in full, completed from reference TRBV5-4 and TRBJ2-1, reads ETGVTQSPTHLIKTRGQQVTLRCSSQSGHNTVSWYQQALGQGPQFIFQYYREEENGRGNFPPRFSGLQFPNYSSELNVNALELDDSALYLCASSGGLAGQQFFGPGTRLTVL.

This chain links TRBV2 with TRBJ2-1; D is unresolved. The germline CDR1 and CDR2 sequences are SNHLY and FYNNEI. The CDR3 consists of 10 residues. V was pared by 7 bases and J by 8 bases, with 6 bases between. The CDR3 spells CASKIDEQFF. CDR3 sequence (DNA): TGTGCCAGCAAGATCGATGAGCAGTTCTTC.

V gene TRBV19 combines with J gene TRBJ2-6, with D tentatively TRBD2 (7 bases). V was clipped by 7 bases and J by 1 base, with 14 bases between them. Germline V gene lookup returns CDR1 LNHDA and CDR2 SQIVND (reference sequence). This CDR3 has 16 residues. CDR3 sequence: CASNPGGLSGANVLTF. The CDR3 region has the DNA TGTGCCAGTAACCCGGGGGGCCTTTCTGGGGCCAACGTCCTGACTTTC. Full variable domain (missing parts from reference TRBV19 and TRBJ2-6): DGGITQSPKYLFRKEGQNVTLSCEQNLNHDAMYWYRQDPGQGLRLIYYSQIVNDFQKGDIAEGYSVSREKKESFPLTVTSAQKNPTAFYLCASNPGGLSGANVLTFGAGSRLTVL.

This clone was recorded once. The rearrangement uses TRBV2 and TRBJ2-5; TRBD1 might be the D (6 bases). From germline, CDR1 is SNHLY and CDR2 FYNNEI. The CDR3 extends over 15 amino acids. The CDR3 loop reads CALRPTLGAQETQYF. The CDR3 bases are TGTGCGCTCAGGCCCACCCTGGGGGCCCAAGAGACCCAGTACTTC.

V is TRBV15 and J is TRBJ2-2; D uncertain. The ends were cut back, 1 base at V and 5 bases at J, with 14 bases in the middle. CDR1 is LNHNV and CDR2 is YYDKDF in the germline V gene (reference sequence). CDR3 size: 16 residues. CDR3 sequence reads: CATSRAVIGWTGELFF. As DNA, the CDR3 is TGTGCCACCAGCAGAGCGGTTATAGGGTGGACCGGGGAGCTGTTTTTT.

This clone was recorded only once. This chain links TRBV30 with TRBJ2-5; D is ambiguous. The germline gives CDR1 GTSNPN, CDR2 SVGIG (reference sequence). Trimming cost V 3 bases and J 5 bases, with 16 bases left between them. The CDR3 covers 14 residues. The CDR3 loop is CAWREKGSGETQYF. Written as DNA, the CDR3 is TGTGCCTGGAGGGAAAAGGGTTCCGGGGAGACCCAGTACTTC.

The V and J genes are TRBV5-4 and TRBJ2-1, with D perhaps matching TRBD2 (6 bases). Trimming stripped 1 base from V and 8 bases from J, with 19 bases between. The CDR3 extends over 16 amino acids. Germline CDR1 SGHNT, CDR2 YYREEE (reference sequence). Here the CDR3 reads CASSLRPGLREHEQFF. In nucleotides, the CDR3 is TGTGCCAGCAGCTTGCGCCCGGGACTTAGGGAGCATGAGCAGTTCTTC.

The chain joins TRBV6-4 to TRBJ2-7; possibly TRBD1 or TRBD2 for D (5 bases each). The CDR3 runs 13 residues. Germline V gives CDR1 MRHNA, CDR2 SNTAGT. The V end lost 5 bases, the J end lost 3 bases, and 11 bases lay between the germline ends. The CDR3 region is CASSFRDLYEQYF. The CDR3 DNA reads as TGTGCCAGCAGTTTCAGGGACCTCTACGAGCAGTACTTC.